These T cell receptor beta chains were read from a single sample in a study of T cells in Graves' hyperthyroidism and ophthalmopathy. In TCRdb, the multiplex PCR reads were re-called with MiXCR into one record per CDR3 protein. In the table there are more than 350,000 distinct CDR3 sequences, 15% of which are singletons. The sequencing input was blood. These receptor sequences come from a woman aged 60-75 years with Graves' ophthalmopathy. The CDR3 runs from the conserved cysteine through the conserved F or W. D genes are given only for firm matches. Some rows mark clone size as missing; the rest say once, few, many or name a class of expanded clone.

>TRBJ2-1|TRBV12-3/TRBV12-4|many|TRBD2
CASSRRTASTSGREGEQFF
TGTGCCAGCAGTAGACGGACCGCCTCGACTAGCGGGAGGGAAGGTGAGCAGTTCTTC
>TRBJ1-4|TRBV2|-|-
CASTEEGLGNEKLFF
TGTGCCAGCACCGAAGAAGGGTTGGGTAATGAAAAACTGTTTTTT
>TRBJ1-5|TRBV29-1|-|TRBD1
CSVGDRGEQPQHF
TGCAGCGTCGGTGACAGGGGTGAGCAGCCCCAGCATTTT
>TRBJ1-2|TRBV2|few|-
CATEVEANYGYTF
TGTGCCACCGAGGTCGAAGCTAACTATGGCTACACCTTC
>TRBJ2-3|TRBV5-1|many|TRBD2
CASSPQVAGILDTQYF
TGCGCCAGCAGCCCACAAGTAGCGGGAATTTTGGATACGCAGTATTTT
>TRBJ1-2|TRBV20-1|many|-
CSAPVGYTF
TGCAGTGCCCCTGTTGGCTACACCTTC
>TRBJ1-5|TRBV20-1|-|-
CSADELGAYSNQPQHF
TGCAGTGCTGACGAGCTGGGGGCCTATAGCAATCAGCCCCAGCATTTT
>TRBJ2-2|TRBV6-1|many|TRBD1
CASSTGQGSGELFF
TGTGCCAGCAGTACGGGACAGGGAAGCGGGGAGCTGTTTTTT
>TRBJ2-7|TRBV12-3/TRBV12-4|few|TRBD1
CASSFEPTGSYEQYF
TGTGCCAGCAGTTTTGAACCGACAGGGAGTTACGAGCAGTACTTC
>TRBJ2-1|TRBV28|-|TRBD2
CASSFPGTSGRGHEQFF
TGTGCCAGCAGTTTCCCGGGGACTAGCGGGAGAGGCCATGAGCAGTTCTTC
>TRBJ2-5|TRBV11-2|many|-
CASSLGPNQYF
TGTGCCAGCAGCTTGGGACCCAACCAGTACTTC
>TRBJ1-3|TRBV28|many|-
CASRGTDGNTIYF
TGTGCCAGCAGGGGGACGGATGGAAACACCATATATTTT
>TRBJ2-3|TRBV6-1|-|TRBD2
CASSSVVFASGSTDTQYF
TGTGCCAGCAGTTCCGTCGTTTTTGCTAGCGGGAGCACAGATACGCAGTATTTT
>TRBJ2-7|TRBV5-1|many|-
CASSLAVNEIYEQYF
TGCGCCAGCAGCTTGGCGGTAAATGAAATCTACGAGCAGTACTTC
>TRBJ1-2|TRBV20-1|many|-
CSASSLGHTF
TGCAGTGCTAGCTCGTTGGGGCACACCTTC
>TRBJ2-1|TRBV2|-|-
CASSERGRNDEQFF
TGTGCCAGCAGTGAAAGAGGGAGGAATGATGAGCAGTTCTTC
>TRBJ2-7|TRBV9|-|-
CASSVGGKDYEQYF
TGTGCCAGCAGCGTAGGAGGGAAGGACTACGAGCAGTACTTC
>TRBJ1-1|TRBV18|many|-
CASSPLQLNTEAFF
TGTGCCAGCTCACCCCTCCAGCTGAACACTGAAGCTTTCTTT
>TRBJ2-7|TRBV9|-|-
CASSANPRGYEQYF
TGTGCCAGCAGTGCAAACCCTCGGGGTTACGAGCAGTACTTC
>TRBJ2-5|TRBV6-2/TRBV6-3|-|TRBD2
CASSSPGLAGDPQETQYF
TGTGCCAGCAGTTCGCCGGGACTAGCGGGAGACCCCCAAGAGACCCAGTACTTC
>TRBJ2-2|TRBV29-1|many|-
CSAFGGDTGELFF
TGCAGCGCCTTCGGGGGAGACACCGGGGAGCTGTTTTTT
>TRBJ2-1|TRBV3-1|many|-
CASSQNQESYNEQFF
TGTGCCAGCAGCCAGAACCAGGAGTCCTACAATGAGCAGTTCTTC
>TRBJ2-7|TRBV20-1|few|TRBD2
CSASGLAGHEQYF
TGCAGTGCCAGCGGACTAGCGGGTCACGAGCAGTACTTC
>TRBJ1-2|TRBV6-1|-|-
CASTSGGWRGYTF
TGTGCCAGCACCTCGGGGGGGTGGAGGGGCTACACCTTC
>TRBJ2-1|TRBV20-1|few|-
CSGAGQSSYNEQFF
TGCAGTGGCGCGGGGCAGAGCTCCTACAATGAGCAGTTCTTC